A single sample is the source of the 8 T cell receptor beta chains below, sequenced in a study of blood T cell repertoires in COVID-19. The method was immunoSEQ multiplex PCR; TCRdb's version includes in-frame clones alone and lacks a portion of them. The sample yields roughly 70,000 clones, 80% to 85% seen once. The specimen was peripheral blood. These receptors were collected from a woman aged 55-69 years with acute or convalescent COVID-19.

This clone is a singleton in its sample. The chain combines TRBV9 with TRBJ2-5, with D maybe TRBD2 (5 bases). This CDR3 has 14 residues. The germline V and J ends were trimmed by 0 bases and 5 bases, with 11 bases remaining between them. CDR1 is SGDLS, CDR2 YYNGEE, per germline. Here the CDR3 reads CASSVGLARETQYF. The DNA for the CDR3 is TGTGCCAGCAGCGTAGGGCTAGCTAGGGAGACCCAGTACTTC.

The V gene is TRBV3-1 (or the pseudogene TRBV3-2), the J gene TRBJ2-6; D is possibly TRBD2 (5 bases). This CDR3 is built from 14 residues. From germline, CDR1 is LGHDT and CDR2 YNNKEL (reference sequence). Deletions cut 4 bases from V and 1 base from J, with 5 bases between. CDR3 DNA: TGTGCCAGCAGCCGGACTTCTGGGGCCAACGTCCTGACTTTC. The encoded protein is CASSRTSGANVLTF.

V and J are TRBV6-6 and TRBJ2-1, with 8 bases aligning to TRBD2. This CDR3 contains 14 residues. CDR1 MNHNY and CDR2 SVGAGI come from the germline V gene (reference sequence). J was trimmed by 8 bases and V by 2 bases; bases with no gene match: 5. CDR3 DNA sequence: TGTGCCAGCAGTTACCTCCGGGGGGGCGATGAGCAGTTCTTC. Translated: CASSYLRGGDEQFF.

The rearrangement uses TRBV2 and TRBJ1-5; 8 nucleotides match TRBD1. From germline, CDR1 is SNHLY and CDR2 FYNNEI. J lost 7 bases, V lost 6 bases, and 8 bases had no gene match. The CDR3 is 14 amino acids. This CDR3 reads CASSLGQGYQPQHF. The CDR3 DNA sequence: TGTGCCAGCAGCCTTGGACAGGGTTACCAGCCCCAGCATTTT.

J is TRBJ1-6 and V is TRBV5-1; D ambiguous. V was clipped by 1 base and J by 9 bases, with 11 bases between them. Germline CDR1 SGHRS, CDR2 YFSETQ. This CDR3 spans 14 amino acids. CDR3 nucleotide sequence: TGCGCCAGCAGCTTGTCCGATGCGCGTTCACCCCTCCACTTT. This codes for CASSLSDARSPLHF.

The rearrangement links TRBV10-3 to TRBJ2-3, with 8 positions matching TRBD2. The V gene end was trimmed by 6 bases and the J gene end by 3 bases; junction bases not matched to a gene: 8. Looked up from germline, CDR1 is ENHRY and CDR2 is SYGVKD. This CDR3 is 15 amino acids long. The CDR3 region is CAIRSGSHGTDTQYF. The CDR3 DNA reads as TGTGCCATCAGAAGCGGGAGTCACGGGACAGATACGCAGTATTTT.

The chain is built from TRBV5-8 and TRBJ1-1, with TRBD1 matching 7 bases. The CDR3 covers 14 residues. Germline assignment: CDR1 SGHTS and CDR2 YDEGEE. The J segment lost 5 bases and the V segment lost 4 bases, leaving 8 bases of the junction unmatched. The CDR3: CASSRPGRGTEAFF. In DNA form, the CDR3 reads TGTGCCAGCAGCCGCCCGGGCAGGGGGACTGAAGCTTTCTTT.

About this clone itself: This sample also contains other DNA sequences that code for the same CDR3. The chain recombines TRBV6-5 with TRBJ1-6, with D possibly TRBD1 on 5 matching bases. V dropped 0 bases and J dropped 7 bases, with 13 bases sitting between them. Germline lookup yields CDR1 MNHEY and CDR2 SVGAGI. The CDR3 is 16 amino acids. In nucleotides, the CDR3 is TGTGCCAGCAGTTACTCGGGCGGGGCAGGAAATTCACCCCTCCACTTT. Protein: CASSYSGGAGNSPLHF.